These T cell receptor beta chains were read from a single sample in a study of graft-versus-host responses after intestinal transplantation. Their antigens remain unidentified. The table came from immunoSEQ multiplex PCR; TCRdb's copy has only in-frame clones and leaves some out. This sample has approximately 50,000 clones, with approximately 88% found just once. The sample was unstimulated CD4+ T cells sorted from spleen or lymph node cells, taken before transplant. These TCRs come from a human donor who was the organ donor for an intestinal transplant. CDR3s include the opening cysteine and the closing phenylalanine or tryptophan. D genes are given only for firm matches. Clone sizes are given selectively: once, few, many, or a class where the clone is expanded.

CDR3,DNA,size,V,J,D
CASSTRTSGVTDTQYF,TGTGCCAGTAGTACGAGGACTAGCGGGGTGACCGATACGCAGTATTTT,.,TRBV19,TRBJ2-3,TRBD2
CARLSSGRSYNEQFF,TGTGCCAGGTTGTCAAGCGGGAGATCCTACAATGAGCAGTTCTTC,.,TRBV19,TRBJ2-1,TRBD2
CASSLTSGGLNEQFF,TGTGCCAGCAGCTTAACTAGCGGGGGCCTAAATGAGCAGTTCTTC,once,TRBV11-2,TRBJ2-1,TRBD2
CSVEGDLTGYEQYF,TGCAGCGTTGAAGGAGATCTGACCGGCTACGAGCAGTACTTC,.,TRBV29-1,TRBJ2-7,.
CASRPAGGIREQYF,TGTGCAAGTCGCCCTGCAGGTGGGATTCGAGAGCAGTACTTC,.,TRBV12-2,TRBJ2-5,.
CSVTRTGYEQYF,TGCAGCGTTACCAGGACAGGCTACGAGCAGTACTTC,.,TRBV29-1,TRBJ2-7,TRBD1
CASSTRLGSYEQYF,TGTGCCAGCAGCACCCGACTGGGCTCCTACGAGCAGTACTTC,few,TRBV11-3,TRBJ2-7,.
CAPKQAGKSYEQYF,TGTGCCCCGAAACAGGCAGGGAAGTCCTACGAGCAGTACTTC,.,TRBV5-4,TRBJ2-7,.
CASSSGGGTNQPQHF,TGTGCCAGCAGTTCCGGTGGAGGAACCAATCAGCCCCAGCATTTT,.,TRBV6-1,TRBJ1-5,.
CASRTGTGNSREKLFF,TGTGCCAGCAGAACCGGGACAGGGAACTCCAGGGAAAAACTGTTTTTT,.,TRBV6-4,TRBJ1-4,TRBD1
CASSWTGDLQETQYF,TGTGCCAGCAGCTGGACAGGGGACCTTCAAGAGACCCAGTACTTC,.,TRBV11-2,TRBJ2-5,TRBD1
CASSQVGGRVNEQFF,TGCGCCAGCAGCCAAGTAGGCGGGAGGGTGAATGAGCAGTTCTTC,.,TRBV4-1,TRBJ2-1,TRBD2
CAWRPPLAGVIRTGELFF,TGTGCCTGGAGGCCCCCACTAGCGGGAGTGATTCGCACCGGGGAGCTGTTTTTT,.,TRBV30,TRBJ2-2,TRBD2
CAWSQPGLATTYNEQFF,TGTGCCTGGAGCCAGCCGGGACTAGCGACAACCTACAATGAGCAGTTCTTC,.,TRBV30,TRBJ2-1,TRBD2
CAISRLAGEMDEQFF,TGTGCCATCAGTAGGCTAGCGGGAGAGATGGATGAGCAGTTCTTC,.,TRBV10-3,TRBJ2-1,TRBD2
CTSSTGNYGYTF,TGCACCAGCAGCACAGGGAACTATGGCTACACCTTC,once,TRBV5-1,TRBJ1-2,.
CASSPSGGAPFGEKLFF,TGTGCCAGCAGCCCGAGTGGGGGGGCCCCCTTTGGTGAAAAACTGTTTTTT,once,TRBV11-2,TRBJ1-4,.
CASSTDLGNTGELFF,TGTGCCAGCAGCACGGACCTAGGAAACACCGGGGAGCTGTTTTTT,.,TRBV7-9,TRBJ2-2,.
CASSGGQGTNYGYTF,TGTGCCAGCAGCGGCGGACAGGGGACAAACTATGGCTACACCTTC,.,TRBV9,TRBJ1-2,TRBD1
CASRTGHAAGKLFF,TGTGCCAGCAGAACGGGACACGCCGCTGGGAAACTGTTTTTT,.,TRBV6-5,TRBJ1-4,.
CASSLGGVAGTLSYNEQFF,TGTGCCAGCAGCTTAGGGGGCGTAGCGGGAACCCTCTCCTACAATGAGCAGTTCTTC,.,TRBV11-2,TRBJ2-1,TRBD2
CAISERGGAKNIQYF,TGTGCCATCAGTGAGCGGGGGGGAGCCAAAAACATTCAGTACTTC,.,TRBV10-3,TRBJ2-4,TRBD2
CASSEAAGGHTF,TGTGCCAGCAGTGAAGCGGCCGGGGGCCACACCTTC,.,TRBV6-1,TRBJ1-2,.
CASSVGPPNEKLFF,TGTGCCAGCAGCGTAGGCCCACCCAATGAAAAACTGTTTTTT,.,TRBV9,TRBJ1-4,.
CASSPDGTTPRNEQFF,TGTGCCAGCAGCCCCGATGGGACAACCCCTCGGAATGAGCAGTTCTTC,.,TRBV7-9,TRBJ2-1,.
CASSLVRGSRGDTIYF,TGTGCCAGCAGCTTGGTTCGCGGCTCCCGAGGAGACACCATATATTTT,.,TRBV5-5,TRBJ1-3,.
CASSGVTGGTGELFF,TGTGCCAGCAGTGGCGTAACAGGGGGCACCGGGGAGCTGTTTTTT,.,TRBV6-1,TRBJ2-2,TRBD1
CASSSTGGRGYTF,TGTGCCAGCAGCTCGACAGGGGGTAGGGGCTACACCTTC,.,TRBV7-8,TRBJ1-2,TRBD1
CASSLDPEKLFF,TGCGCCAGCAGCCTGGACCCTGAAAAACTGTTTTTT,.,TRBV5-1,TRBJ1-4,.
CASSQSGQGTPYEQYF,TGCGCCAGCAGCCAGTCCGGACAGGGTACTCCCTACGAGCAGTACTTC,.,TRBV4-1,TRBJ2-7,TRBD1
CASSYVQGASNYGYTF,TGTGCCAGCAGTTACGTACAGGGGGCCTCTAACTATGGCTACACCTTC,.,TRBV6-5,TRBJ1-2,TRBD1
CASSQGSSYNSPLHF,TGTGCCAGCAGTCAAGGGAGCTCCTATAATTCACCCCTCCACTTT,.,TRBV25-1,TRBJ1-6,.
CASSLAGTSTDTQYF,TGCGCCAGCAGCTTGGCCGGGACTAGCACAGATACGCAGTATTTT,once,TRBV5-1,TRBJ2-3,.
CASGSWGGNEQFF,TGTGCTAGTGGTTCATGGGGGGGGAATGAGCAGTTCTTC,.,TRBV12-5,TRBJ2-1,TRBD2
CAWSAATGGGSPLHF,TGTGCCTGGAGCGCCGCGACAGGGGGCGGTTCACCCCTCCACTTT,.,TRBV30,TRBJ1-6,TRBD1
CASSQVKQGQGARGYGYTF,TGCGCCAGCAGCCAAGTCAAACAGGGACAGGGGGCGCGGGGGTATGGCTACACCTTC,.,TRBV4-1,TRBJ1-2,TRBD1
CASSLKEREQYF,TGTGCCAGCAGCTTAAAGGAGAGGGAGCAGTACTTC,.,TRBV7-2,TRBJ2-7,.
CASSQGQGYGYTF,TGTGCCAGCAGCCAGGGACAGGGCTATGGCTACACCTTC,.,TRBV7-9,TRBJ1-2,TRBD1
CASSVSNYEQYF,TGTGCCAGCAGTGTTTCAAACTACGAGCAGTACTTC,.,TRBV25-1,TRBJ2-7,.
CASRGVAGVSKGGETQYF,TGCGCCAGCCGCGGCGTAGCGGGAGTTTCCAAGGGAGGGGAGACCCAGTACTTC,.,TRBV10-1,TRBJ2-5,TRBD2
CASSRPSGAARKQYF,TGTGCCAGCAGCCGACCGAGCGGGGCCGCCAGAAAGCAGTACTTC,.,TRBV11-3,TRBJ2-7,TRBD2
CASSVRQGATLLGEQYF,TGTGCCAGCAGCGTCAGACAGGGAGCTACCCTTTTGGGGGAGCAGTACTTC,.,TRBV7-2,TRBJ2-7,TRBD1
CASSLGVRTIRYNEQFF,TGTGCCAGCAGCTTGGGCGTGAGGACTATCAGATACAATGAGCAGTTCTTC,.,TRBV5-5,TRBJ2-1,.
CASSIYSYRANVLTF,TGTGCCAGCAGCATTTACTCGTACCGGGCCAACGTCCTGACTTTC,.,TRBV5-4,TRBJ2-6,.
CAWSGNAQPQHF,TGTGCCTGGAGTGGGAATGCGCAGCCCCAGCATTTT,once,TRBV30,TRBJ1-5,.
CASSLGGSSTDTQYF,TGCGCCAGCAGCTTGGGCGGTTCTAGCACAGATACGCAGTATTTT,once,TRBV5-1,TRBJ2-3,.
CASSPGNTESYEQYF,TGTGCCAGCAGCCCCGGAAATACAGAGTCCTACGAGCAGTACTTC,.,TRBV12-1,TRBJ2-7,.
CASSLPRTGYGDGYTF,TGTGCCAGTAGTCTCCCCCGGACAGGGTATGGGGATGGCTACACCTTC,.,TRBV19,TRBJ1-2,TRBD1
CASSLEGNSYEQYF,TGTGCCAGCAGCTTGGAGGGCAACTCCTACGAGCAGTACTTC,.,TRBV5-4,TRBJ2-7,.
CATSKDRGPNYGYTF,TGTGCCACCAGCAAGGACAGGGGGCCTAACTATGGCTACACCTTC,.,TRBV15,TRBJ1-2,TRBD1
CAISELGLADTQYF,TGTGCCATCAGTGAGTTAGGACTAGCGGATACGCAGTATTTT,.,TRBV10-3,TRBJ2-3,TRBD2
CASSETGLLGNEQFF,TGTGCCAGCAGTGAAACGGGGTTGCTAGGAAATGAGCAGTTCTTC,.,TRBV25-1,TRBJ2-1,.
CAWSVGWGTSGRAKNEQFF,TGTGCCTGGAGTGTAGGTTGGGGGACTAGCGGGAGGGCGAAGAATGAGCAGTTCTTC,.,TRBV30,TRBJ2-1,TRBD2
CASSEWGGANTGELFF,TGTGCCAGCAGTGAATGGGGGGGTGCGAACACCGGGGAGCTGTTTTTT,.,TRBV25-1,TRBJ2-2,TRBD2
CASSRTGPLGGYTF,TGTGCCAGCAGCAGGACAGGGCCTTTGGGGGGCTACACCTTC,.,TRBV6-1,TRBJ1-2,TRBD1
CASSFPGLVHEQFF,TGTGCCAGCAGCTTCCCAGGACTAGTGCATGAGCAGTTCTTC,.,TRBV7-6,TRBJ2-1,TRBD2
CASSLEGLRRNEQFF,TGTGCCAGCAGCTTAGAGGGACTGAGACGGAATGAGCAGTTCTTC,.,TRBV7-2,TRBJ2-1,.
CASSKPTVPSGNTIYF,TGCGCCAGCAGCAAACCGACGGTCCCCTCTGGAAACACCATATATTTT,.,TRBV4-1,TRBJ1-3,.
CASSISGTASYNEQFF,TGTGCCAGCAGCATTTCCGGGACGGCTTCCTACAATGAGCAGTTCTTC,.,TRBV21-1,TRBJ2-1,.
CASSIRIGTNYGYTF,TGTGCCAGTAGTATTCGAATAGGGACAAACTATGGCTACACCTTC,.,TRBV19,TRBJ1-2,.